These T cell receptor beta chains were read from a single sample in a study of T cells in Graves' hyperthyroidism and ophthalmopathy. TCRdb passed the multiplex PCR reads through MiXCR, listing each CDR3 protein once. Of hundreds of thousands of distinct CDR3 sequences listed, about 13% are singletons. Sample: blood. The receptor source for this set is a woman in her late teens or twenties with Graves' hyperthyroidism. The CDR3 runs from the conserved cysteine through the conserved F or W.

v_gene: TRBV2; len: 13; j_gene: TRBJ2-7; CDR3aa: CASRETESGEQYF
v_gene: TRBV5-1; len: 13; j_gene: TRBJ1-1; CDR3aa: CASSQGDSLEAFF
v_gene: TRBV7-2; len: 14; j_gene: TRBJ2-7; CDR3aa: CASSSRTSGYEQYF
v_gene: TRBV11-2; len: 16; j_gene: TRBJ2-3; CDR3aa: CASSLTSGTGTDTQYF
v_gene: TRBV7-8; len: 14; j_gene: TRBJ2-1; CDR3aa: CASSFPMQVNEQFF
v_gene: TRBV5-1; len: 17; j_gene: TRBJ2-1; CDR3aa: CASSLVLLSATHHEQFF
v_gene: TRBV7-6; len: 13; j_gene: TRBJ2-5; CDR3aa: CASSPTPGETQYF
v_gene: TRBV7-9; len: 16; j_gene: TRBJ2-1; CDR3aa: CASSPIAGGPINEQFF
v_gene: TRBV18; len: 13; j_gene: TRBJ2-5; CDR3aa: CASSLRLEETQYF
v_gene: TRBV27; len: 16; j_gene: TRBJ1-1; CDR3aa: CASSSSGTPRGTEAFF
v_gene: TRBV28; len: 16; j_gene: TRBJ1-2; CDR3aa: CASSWDPRAGTYGYTF
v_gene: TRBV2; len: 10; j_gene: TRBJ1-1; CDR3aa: CASSPYEAFF
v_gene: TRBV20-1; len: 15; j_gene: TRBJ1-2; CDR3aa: CSARAPDEGHYGYTF
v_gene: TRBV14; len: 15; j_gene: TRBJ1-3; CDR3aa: CASSQVGGSGNTIYF
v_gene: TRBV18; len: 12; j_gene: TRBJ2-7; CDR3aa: CASSPGRAEQYF
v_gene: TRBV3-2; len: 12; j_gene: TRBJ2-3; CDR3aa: CASSFGLDTQYF
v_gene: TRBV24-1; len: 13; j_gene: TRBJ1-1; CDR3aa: CATSEPGGVEAFF
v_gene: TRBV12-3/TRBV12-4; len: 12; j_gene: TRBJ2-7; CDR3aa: CASSTGLIEQYF
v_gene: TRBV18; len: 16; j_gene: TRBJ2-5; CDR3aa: CASSPDLTLGAETQYF
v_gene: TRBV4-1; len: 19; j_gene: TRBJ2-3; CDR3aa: CASSQDRRTSGGRTDTQYF
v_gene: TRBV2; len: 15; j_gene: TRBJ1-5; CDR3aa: CASSPTGAGNQPQHF
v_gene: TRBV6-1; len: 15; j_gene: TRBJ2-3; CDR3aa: CASSDLAESTDTQYF
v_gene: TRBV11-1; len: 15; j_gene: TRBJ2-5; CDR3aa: CASGVMGSSLETQYF
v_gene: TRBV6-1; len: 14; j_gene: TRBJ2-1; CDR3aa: CASTGLAEYNEQFF
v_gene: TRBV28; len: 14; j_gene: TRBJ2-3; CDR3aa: CAIQGGYSTDTQYF
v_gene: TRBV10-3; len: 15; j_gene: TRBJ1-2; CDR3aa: CAISESKGPNYGYTF
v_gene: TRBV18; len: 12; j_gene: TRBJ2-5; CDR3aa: CASSSNEETQYF
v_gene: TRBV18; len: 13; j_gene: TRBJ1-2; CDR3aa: CASSPGTGYGYTF
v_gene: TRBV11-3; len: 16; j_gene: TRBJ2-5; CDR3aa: CASSLGGPPGRETQYF
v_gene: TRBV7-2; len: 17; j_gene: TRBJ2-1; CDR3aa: CASRHRAGTSVPNEQFF
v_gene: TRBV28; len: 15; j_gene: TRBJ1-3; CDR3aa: CASSPTAMAGNTIYF
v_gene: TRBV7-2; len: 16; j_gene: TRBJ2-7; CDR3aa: CASSLAAGGSSYEQYF
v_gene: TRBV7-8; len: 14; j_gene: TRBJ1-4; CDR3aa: CATATLAEYEKLFF
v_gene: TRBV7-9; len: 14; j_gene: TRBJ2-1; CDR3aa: CASSLIAGDNEQFF
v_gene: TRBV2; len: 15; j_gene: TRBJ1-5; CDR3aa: CASMDGGIGNQPQHF
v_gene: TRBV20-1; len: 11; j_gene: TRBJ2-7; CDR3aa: CSGDRAYEQYF
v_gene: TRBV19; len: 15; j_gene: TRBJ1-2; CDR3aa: CASSMYGQANYGYTF
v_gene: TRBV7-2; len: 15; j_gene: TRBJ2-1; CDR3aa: CASSMGLAGSNEQFF
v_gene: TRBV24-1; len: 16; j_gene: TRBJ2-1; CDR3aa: CAISDAAGATYNEQFF
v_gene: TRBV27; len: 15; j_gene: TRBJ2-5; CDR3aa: CASRWLDRGQETQYF